This T cell receptor (beta chain) is drawn from a study of post-analysis software for immune sequencing data. The study, taken as a whole, reports: In patients, TRBV5-6, TRBV5-1 and TRBV20-1 belonged to roughly five TRBV segments found more frequently than in controls.

cDNA libraries for TCR beta contained unique molecular identifiers. TCRdb re-called the PCR reads with MiXCR, one entry per CDR3 protein. This sample has about 680,000 distinct CDR3 sequences, with more than 50% found just once. Per germline, CDR1 SGHTA and CDR2 FQGNSA. The CDR3 loop spans 15 amino acids. The trim removed 7 bases at V and 2 bases at J, leaving 10 bases unmatched. Details on this clonotype: Its specificity is unknown.

The material sequenced was blood. This sequence was found in a girl aged 2-10 years with multiple sclerosis. The chain has TRBV7-2 and TRBJ2-5, with 7 bases matching TRBD2. CDR3 amino acids: CASTPNPGGQETQYF. Here the CDR3 DNA reads TGTGCCAGCACCCCCAATCCGGGGGGACAAGAGACCCAGTACTTC.